This TCR beta chain was obtained from a study of Ad26.COV2.S vaccination and SARS-CoV-2 variants. In regard to this clone: What it binds is not known.

V shed 0 bases, J shed 2 bases, and the junction held 3 bases outside the gene matches. This CDR3 region has 16 residues. Germline V gene sequence: CDR1 SGHRS, CDR2 YFSETQ. The study, taken as a whole, reports: The analyses of TCR breadth and depth may have understated the size of total T cell responses.

Only in-frame clones appear in the TCRdb table, and some are missing; sequencing was by immunoSEQ multiplex PCR. This table has roughly 40,000 clones, 83% appearing once. The sample was peripheral blood, taken after recovery from COVID-19. This TCR derives from a human donor who had recovered from COVID-19. The V and J genes are TRBV5-1 and TRBJ2-2; 8 bases are shared with TRBD1. DNA for the CDR3: TGCGCCAGCAGCTTGGGACAGGGGAAAAACACCGGGGAGCTGTTTTTT. Translation: CASSLGQGKNTGELFF.